Listed here are 19 T cell receptor beta chains from one sample, sequenced in a study of beta chain features in type 1 diabetes. Every bit of the isolated RNA underwent reverse transcription, so sequencing read expressed TCRB transcripts. The method was immunoSEQ multiplex PCR; TCRdb's version includes in-frame clones alone and lacks a portion of them. Seen here are roughly 180,000 clones, roughly an eighth observed once, and the top ten hold around 0.63%. Sequenced material: central memory CD4+ T cells from blood. These receptors were collected from a woman aged 18-29 years in good health.

This clone has only one observation. The rearrangement uses TRBV15 and TRBJ2-7; 16 positions match TRBD2. The CDR3 is 18 amino acids. Germline-derived CDR1 and CDR2 are LNHNV and YYDKDF (reference sequence). Trimming cost V 3 bases and J 1 base; bases outside gene matches: 6. CDR3 sequence (DNA): TGTGCCACCAGCAGCGGGACTAGCGGGAGGGCAAGATCCTACGAGCAGTACTTC. It specifies CATSSGTSGRARSYEQYF. Combining the CDR3 with reference TRBV15 and TRBJ2-7 gives the whole variable domain DAMVIQNPRYQVTQFGKPVTLSCSQTLNHNVMYWYQQKSSQAPKLLFHYYDKDFNNEADTPDNFQSRRPNTSFCFLDIRSPGLGDTAMYLCATSSGTSGRARSYEQYFGPGTRLTVT.

This chain links TRBV11-2 with TRBJ1-1, with TRBD1 matching 7 bases. CDR3 length equals 14 residues. V was pared by 2 bases and J by 6 bases, with 6 bases of the junction left unmatched. CDR1 SGHAT and CDR2 FQNNGV come from the germline V gene. The CDR3 DNA follows: TGTGCCAGCAGCTTACCTCGGACAGGCCCTGAAGCTTTCTTT. As protein: CASSLPRTGPEAFF.

The sample holds a few counts of this clone. The gene calls are TRBV18 and TRBJ2-7, with TRBD1 as a possible D gene (5 bases). Deletions cut 2 bases from V and 4 bases from J, with 12 bases between. The CDR3 consists of 14 residues. The germline CDR1 and CDR2 sequences are KGHSH and LQKENI. In DNA form, the CDR3 reads TGTGCCAGCTCACCAGGTGTAGGGGATTACGAGCAGTACTTC. Its translation is CASSPGVGDYEQYF.

The gene calls are TRBV5-6 and TRBJ2-5; 11 bases align to TRBD2. The V gene end was trimmed by 0 bases and the J gene end by 7 bases; junction bases not matched to a gene: 14. Per germline, CDR1 SGHDT and CDR2 YYEEEE. CDR3 length: 18 residues. CDR3 protein: CASSLGSSGRPGSGTQYF. Here the CDR3 DNA reads TGTGCCAGCAGCTTGGGTTCTAGCGGGAGGCCCGGTTCGGGGACCCAGTACTTC.

This clone was seen at least ten times. The chain recombines TRBV18 with TRBJ2-5; 10 bases map to TRBD2. The CDR3 is 16 amino acids. The V gene end was trimmed by 1 base and the J gene end by 2 bases; junction bases not matched to a gene: 4. CDR1 is KGHSH and CDR2 is LQKENI in the germline V gene. The CDR3 loop reads CASSPRRAGGQETQYF. CDR3 nucleotide sequence: TGTGCCAGCTCACCACGGCGAGCGGGAGGGCAAGAGACCCAGTACTTC.

The table lists this clone with a few counts. The chain employs TRBV30 and TRBJ2-2; D perhaps matches TRBD2 (5 bases). CDR3 size: 14 residues. Germline V CDR1 and CDR2: GTSNPN, SVGIG (reference sequence). V gave up 3 bases and J gave up 3 bases, with 11 bases separating them. CDR3 residues: CAWRAAQYTGELFF. Written as DNA, the CDR3 is TGTGCCTGGAGAGCGGCACAATACACCGGGGAGCTGTTTTTT.

The chain couples TRBV7-6 to TRBJ1-5; D may be TRBD1 (5 bases). The germline V gene encodes CDR1 SGHVS and CDR2 FNYEAQ. Trimming pared 1 base from V and 5 bases from J, leaving 12 bases between. The CDR3 runs 15 residues. CDR3 amino acids: CASSLEEGFYQPQHF. The CDR3 bases are TGTGCCAGCAGCTTAGAGGAGGGGTTTTATCAGCCCCAGCATTTT.

The chain links TRBV7-9 to TRBJ1-2, with TRBD1 as a possible D gene (6 bases). This CDR3 is built from 14 residues. V dropped 5 bases and J dropped 8 bases, with 18 bases sitting between them. The V gene's germline CDR1 is SEHNR and CDR2 FQNEAQ (reference sequence). This CDR3 is CASSPGQMILGYTF. CDR3 nucleotides: TGTGCCAGCAGCCCTGGACAGATGATTCTAGGCTACACCTTC.

The chain links TRBV14 to TRBJ2-7, with D perhaps TRBD2 (5 bases). From germline, CDR1 is SGHDN and CDR2 FVKESK. With 0 bases removed from V and 6 bases from J, the gap between germline ends came to 9 bases. The CDR3 contains 13 residues. The DNA of the CDR3 is TGTGCCAGCAGCCAAGAGAGGGCGGGCGAGCAGTACTTC. Its translation is CASSQERAGEQYF.

This clone was detected a few times. V is TRBV18 and J is TRBJ1-5; D unclear. Per germline, CDR1 KGHSH and CDR2 LQKENI. Deletions cut 3 bases from V and 5 bases from J, with 8 bases between. The CDR3 runs 13 residues. Here the CDR3 reads CASSPEKHQPQHF. CDR3 nucleotide sequence: TGTGCCAGCTCACCGGAGAAACATCAGCCCCAGCATTTT.

This clone was detected a few times. The chain employs TRBV7-2 and TRBJ2-1; 9 nucleotides match TRBD2. CDR1 is SGHTA, CDR2 FQGNSA, per germline. The V segment lost 1 base and the J segment 9 bases; nucleotides outside the gene matches: 4. The CDR3 length is 14 residues. The CDR3 protein is CASSLGGLAAEQFF. CDR3 sequence (DNA): TGTGCCAGCAGCTTAGGGGGACTAGCAGCTGAGCAGTTCTTC.

The gene calls are TRBV29-1 and TRBJ2-5; perhaps TRBD2 as D (5 bases). Germline loops: CDR1 SQVTM, CDR2 ANQGSEA. Deletions cut 4 bases from V and 0 bases from J, with 12 bases between. CDR3 length: 14 residues. CDR3 DNA sequence: TGCAGCGTTGGAGCGGCTTCTTACCAAGAGACCCAGTACTTC. Its protein product is CSVGAASYQETQYF.

The V gene is TRBV5-6, the J gene TRBJ2-7, with D possibly TRBD1 on 6 matching bases. The CDR3 consists of 19 residues. V dropped 0 bases and J dropped 0 bases, with 22 bases sitting between them. Looked up from germline, CDR1 is SGHDT and CDR2 is YYEEEE. The CDR3, as DNA: TGTGCCAGCAGCTTGGGTGTCAAACGAAGGGGGACAAGCTCCTACGAGCAGTACTTC. As protein: CASSLGVKRRGTSSYEQYF. Complete variable domain (other parts from reference TRBV5-6 and TRBJ2-7): DAGVTQSPTHLIKTRGQQVTLRCSPKSGHDTVSWYQQALGQGPQFIFQYYEEEERQRGNFPDRFSGHQFPNYSSELNVNALLLGDSALYLCASSLGVKRRGTSSYEQYFGPGTRLTVT.

The CDR3 nucleotides read TGTGCCAGCACCACAGGGGGGACATACTACAATGAGCAGTTCTTC. It yields the protein CASTTGGTYYNEQFF. The chain uses TRBV28 and TRBJ2-1, with 8 bases aligning to TRBD1. The J segment lost 3 bases and the V segment lost 7 bases, leaving 8 bases of the junction unmatched. The CDR3 is 15 amino acids. Per the germline V gene, CDR1 is MDHEN and CDR2 is SYDVKM.

This rearrangement joins TRBV5-1 to TRBJ1-2; 10 nucleotides align to TRBD1. The germline V gene has CDR1 SGHRS and CDR2 YFSETQ. The CDR3 runs to 16 residues. V lost 0 bases, J lost 2 bases, and 4 bases stayed unmatched. DNA for the CDR3: TGCGCCAGCAGCTTGGACGGGGGACAGGGGAACTATGGCTACACCTTC. Its protein product is CASSLDGGQGNYGYTF.

Turning to this clone: Other DNA variants within this sample encode the same CDR3. This chain links TRBV30 with TRBJ1-1; D is ambiguous. The CDR3 is 13 amino acids. From germline, CDR1 is GTSNPN and CDR2 SVGIG (reference sequence). Trimming removed 2 bases from V and 0 bases from J, with 7 bases in between. CDR3 in amino acids: CAWSTAMNTEAFF. The CDR3, as DNA: TGTGCCTGGAGTACAGCCATGAACACTGAAGCTTTCTTT.

V gene TRBV5-1 combines with J gene TRBJ1-1, with 7 bases aligning to TRBD1. Per the germline V gene, CDR1 is SGHRS and CDR2 is YFSETQ. Unmatched junction bases numbered 2, after V lost 2 bases and J lost 1 base. The CDR3 extends over 14 amino acids. CDR3 region: CASSFAGGNTEAFF. The CDR3, as DNA: TGCGCCAGCAGCTTCGCAGGGGGGAACACTGAAGCTTTCTTT.

This rearrangement joins TRBV5-4 to TRBJ2-5; no clear D. CDR3 length equals 15 residues. The ends were cut back, 0 bases at V and 1 base at J, with 10 bases in the middle. Germline V gene lookup returns CDR1 SGHNT and CDR2 YYREEE (reference sequence). CDR3 sequence (DNA): TGTGCCAGCAGCTTGGGTCCAAGCCCCCAAGAGACCCAGTACTTC. It encodes CASSLGPSPQETQYF. The entire variable domain, with the rest obtained from reference TRBV5-4 and TRBJ2-5, is as follows: ETGVTQSPTHLIKTRGQQVTLRCSSQSGHNTVSWYQQALGQGPQFIFQYYREEENGRGNFPPRFSGLQFPNYSSELNVNALELDDSALYLCASSLGPSPQETQYFGPGTRLLVL.

V and J are TRBV5-1 and TRBJ2-1, with D hard to call. The CDR3 sequence is 12 residues long. Per the germline V gene, CDR1 is SGHRS and CDR2 is YFSETQ. Trimming removed 3 bases at V and 9 bases at J, with 10 bases between. CDR3 protein: CASSSQMGEQFF. The DNA for the CDR3 is TGCGCCAGCAGCTCACAGATGGGTGAGCAGTTCTTC.